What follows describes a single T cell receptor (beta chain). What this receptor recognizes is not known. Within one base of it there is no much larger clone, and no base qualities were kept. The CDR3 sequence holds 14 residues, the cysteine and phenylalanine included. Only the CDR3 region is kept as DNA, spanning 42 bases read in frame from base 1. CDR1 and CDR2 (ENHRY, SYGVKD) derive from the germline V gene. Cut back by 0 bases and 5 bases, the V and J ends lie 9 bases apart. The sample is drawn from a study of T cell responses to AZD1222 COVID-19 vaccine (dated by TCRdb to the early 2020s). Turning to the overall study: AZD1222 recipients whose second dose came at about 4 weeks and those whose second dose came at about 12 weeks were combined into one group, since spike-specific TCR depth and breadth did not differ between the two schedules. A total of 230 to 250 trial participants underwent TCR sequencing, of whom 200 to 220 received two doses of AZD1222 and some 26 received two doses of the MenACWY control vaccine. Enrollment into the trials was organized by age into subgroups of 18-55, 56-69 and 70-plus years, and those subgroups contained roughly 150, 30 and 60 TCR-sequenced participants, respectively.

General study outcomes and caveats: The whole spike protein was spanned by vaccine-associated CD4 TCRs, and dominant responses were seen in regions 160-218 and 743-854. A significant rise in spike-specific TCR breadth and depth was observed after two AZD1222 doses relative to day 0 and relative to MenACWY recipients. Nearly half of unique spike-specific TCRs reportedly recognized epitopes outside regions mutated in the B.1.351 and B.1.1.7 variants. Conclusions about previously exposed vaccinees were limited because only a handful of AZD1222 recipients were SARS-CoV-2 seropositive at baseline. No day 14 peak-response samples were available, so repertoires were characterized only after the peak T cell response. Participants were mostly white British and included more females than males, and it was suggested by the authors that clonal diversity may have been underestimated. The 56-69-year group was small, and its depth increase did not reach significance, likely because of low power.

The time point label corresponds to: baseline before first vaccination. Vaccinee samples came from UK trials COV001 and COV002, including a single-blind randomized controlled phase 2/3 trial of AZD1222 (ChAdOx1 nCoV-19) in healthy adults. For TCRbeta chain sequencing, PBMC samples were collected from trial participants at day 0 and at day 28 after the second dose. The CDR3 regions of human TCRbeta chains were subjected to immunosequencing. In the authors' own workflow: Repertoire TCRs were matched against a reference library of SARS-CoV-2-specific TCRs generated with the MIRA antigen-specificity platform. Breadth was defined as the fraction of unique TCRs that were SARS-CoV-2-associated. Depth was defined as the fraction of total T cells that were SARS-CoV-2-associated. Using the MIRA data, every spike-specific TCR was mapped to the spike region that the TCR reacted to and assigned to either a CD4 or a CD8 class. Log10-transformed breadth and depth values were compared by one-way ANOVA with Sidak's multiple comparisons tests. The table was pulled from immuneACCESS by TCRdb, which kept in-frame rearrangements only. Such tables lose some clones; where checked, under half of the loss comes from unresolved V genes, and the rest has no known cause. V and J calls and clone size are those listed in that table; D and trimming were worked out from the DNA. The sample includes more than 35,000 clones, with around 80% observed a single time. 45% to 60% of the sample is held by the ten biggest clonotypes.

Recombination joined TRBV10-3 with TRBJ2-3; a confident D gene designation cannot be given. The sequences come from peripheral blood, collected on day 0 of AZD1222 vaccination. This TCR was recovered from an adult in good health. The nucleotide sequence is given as TGTGCCATCAGTGAGTCGCAGGTTAGAGATACGCAGTATTTT. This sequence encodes CAISESQVRDTQYF.